These 3 T cell receptor beta chains share one sample of origin, sequenced in a study of control samples from healthy donors and cancer patients. Produced via immunoSEQ multiplex PCR; TCRdb's table is partial and in-frame only. This table has over 55,000 clones, around 93% appearing once. The sequencing sample was made of PBMCs. The receptor source for this set is a man aged 25-45 years with colorectal cancer.

The CDR3 DNA sequence: TGTGCCAGCAGCTCTGACAGCGGAGCTAACTATGGCTACACCTTC. Translating it yields CASSSDSGANYGYTF. The chain links TRBV7-2 to TRBJ1-2; tentatively, D is TRBD1 (5 bases). Germline V gene data show CDR1 as SGHTA and CDR2 as FQGNSA. Deletions cut 4 bases from V and 0 bases from J, with 12 bases between. The CDR3 is 15 residues long.

V usage is TRBV4-3 and J usage is TRBJ1-1; tentative D call: TRBD1 (5 bases). Deletions cut 0 bases from V and 3 bases from J, with 14 bases between. Germline-derived CDR1 and CDR2 are LGHNA and YSLEER. The CDR3 runs to 16 residues. CDR3 sequence: CASSQDQGVGHTEAFF. In nucleotides, the CDR3 is TGCGCCAGCAGCCAAGATCAGGGCGTCGGGCACACTGAAGCTTTCTTT.

This clone has only one observation. The chain joins TRBV5-4 to TRBJ2-1; possibly TRBD2 for D (6 bases). The V end lost 4 bases, the J end lost 7 bases, and 18 bases lay between the germline ends. Germline V gene sequence: CDR1 SGHNT, CDR2 YYREEE (reference sequence). The CDR3 covers 15 residues. The CDR3 spells CASSAGLPGSNEQFF. As DNA, the CDR3 is TGTGCCAGCAGCGCCGGACTACCTGGCAGTAATGAGCAGTTCTTC.